This entry describes one TCR beta chain. Its matching antigen is unknown. The ends lost 5 bases at V and 10 bases at J; junction bases unmatched: 10. This CDR3 has 15 residues. The germline gives CDR1 MDHEN, CDR2 SYDVKM. This sample was included in a study of cytomegalovirus exposure and HLA in healthy donors. General study findings and limits: In the analysis, some V segments, TRBV6-2 and TRBV6-3 included, were excluded as indistinguishable.

PCR primers comprised 60 Vbeta and 13 Jbeta primers. Sequenced by immunoSEQ multiplex PCR; TCRdb stores in-frame clones only, minus some. The sample consists of some 150,000 clones, around 79% of them appearing once. At collection, donors were nominally healthy, but unrecorded immune exposures were probable. The sequenced sample was PBMCs. The receptor comes from a man in his forties or fifties in good health and CMV-seropositive. This chain connects TRBV28 to TRBJ1-6; TRBD1 matches at 8 bases. Here the CDR3 DNA reads TGTGCCAGCAGTCCCCCGGACAGGGAAAGGTCACCCCTCCACTTT. Encoded protein: CASSPPDRERSPLHF.